Listed below are T cell receptor beta chains from one sample, sequenced in a study of T cells in localized non-small cell lung cancer. The repertoire was sequenced with immunoSEQ multiplex PCR; TCRdb's copy has only in-frame clones and lacks some. The data show fewer than 12,000 clones, 40% to 55% seen once. This sample comprised lymph node tissue, obtained before any cancer treatment. Every receptor here comes from a woman aged 40-69 years with stage II squamous cell lung carcinoma. CDR3s include the opening cysteine and the closing phenylalanine or tryptophan. A D gene is named only where the DNA matches it firmly.

-	TRBV30	TRBJ2-5	CAWSPPGGIQGTQYF
TRBD1	TRBV5-1	TRBJ1-4	CASSIGTGDEKLFF
TRBD1	TRBV11-3	TRBJ1-5	CASSSGTGGLMAQHF
TRBD2	TRBV15	TRBJ2-7	CATSRDRASGYSYEQYF
-	TRBV18	TRBJ2-1	CASSPTRSYNEQFF
TRBD2	TRBV28	TRBJ2-3	CASSSPIAGATQYF
-	TRBV19	TRBJ1-1	CASSIVGQNTEAFF
-	TRBV19	TRBJ2-7	CASRDTRLPEQYF
TRBD1	TRBV28	TRBJ1-2	CASSLYRGTGAGYGYTF
-	TRBV2	TRBJ1-5	CASKGVTRPQHF
-	TRBV15	TRBJ1-4	CATSLGQPNEKLFF
-	TRBV1	TRBJ1-1	CASSQLTQRDTEAFF
-	TRBV4-1	TRBJ2-7	CASSQGERGSYEQYF
TRBD1	TRBV28	TRBJ2-2	CASRPGTGGTGELFF